This record covers a single TCR beta chain. Germline V CDR1 and CDR2: DFQATT, SNEGSKA (reference sequence). The ends were cut back, 6 bases at V and 4 bases at J, with 13 bases in the middle. The CDR3 runs to 14 residues. This specimen comes from a study of blood T cells in healthy people across ages. The use of a sample-barcoded 5' primer and a J-beta primer mix characterized a second PCR of about 6 to 11 cycles. MiXCR, applied by TCRdb to the 5' RACE reads, yields one record per CDR3 protein. Here the sample spans 500,000 to 700,000 distinct CDR3 sequences, 25% to 30% being singletons. The material sequenced was blood. The chain uses TRBV20-1 and TRBJ2-6; D call uncertain. The receptor's source is an elderly woman in good health. The CDR3 loop reads CSAEHEIGANVLTF. In DNA, the CDR3 is TGCAGTGCCGAACATGAGATCGGGGCCAACGTCCTGACTTTC.